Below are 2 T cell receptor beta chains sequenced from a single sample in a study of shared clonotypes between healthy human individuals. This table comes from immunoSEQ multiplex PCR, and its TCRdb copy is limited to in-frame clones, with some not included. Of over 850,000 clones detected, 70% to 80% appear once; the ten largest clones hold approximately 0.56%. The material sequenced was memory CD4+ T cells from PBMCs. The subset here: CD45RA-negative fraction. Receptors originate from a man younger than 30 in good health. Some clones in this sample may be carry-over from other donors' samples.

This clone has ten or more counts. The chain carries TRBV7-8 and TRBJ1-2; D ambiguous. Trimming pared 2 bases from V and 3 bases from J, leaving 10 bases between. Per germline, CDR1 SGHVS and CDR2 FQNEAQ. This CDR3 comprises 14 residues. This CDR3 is CASSLQRPDYGYTF. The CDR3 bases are TGTGCCAGCAGCTTACAGAGACCAGACTATGGCTACACCTTC.

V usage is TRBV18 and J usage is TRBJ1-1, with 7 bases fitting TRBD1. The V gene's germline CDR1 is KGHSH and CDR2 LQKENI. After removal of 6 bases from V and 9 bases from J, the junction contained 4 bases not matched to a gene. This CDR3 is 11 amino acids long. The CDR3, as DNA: TGTGCCAGCTCGGAGGGGGCCCAAGCTTTCTTT. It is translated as CASSEGAQAFF.